These 17 T cell receptor beta chains were sequenced from one sample in a study of T cell responses to AZD1222 COVID-19 vaccine. Only in-frame clones appear in the TCRdb table, and some are missing; sequencing was by immunoSEQ multiplex PCR. The data show 69,000 or so clones, around 90% seen once. This specimen consisted of peripheral blood, obtained 28 days after the second dose of the MenACWY control vaccine. These receptors were taken from an adult who received the MenACWY meningococcal vaccine as a control.

The chain's CDR3 is CASSWPSGTGSNTEAFF. CDR3 nucleotide sequence: TGCGCCAGCAGCTGGCCCTCCGGGACAGGGTCGAACACTGAAGCTTTCTTT. The J gene is TRBJ1-1, the V gene TRBV5-1; 9 bases align to TRBD1. Germline trimming cut 3 bases from V and 1 base from J; bases unmatched to any gene: 10. The length of the CDR3 is 17 residues. Germline V CDR1 and CDR2: SGHRS, YFSETQ.

The CDR3 loop reads CASSPPGAARVGQPQHF. The CDR3 coding sequence is TGTGCCAGTAGTCCCCCCGGGGCAGCGCGAGTCGGACAGCCCCAGCATTTT. V and J are TRBV19 and TRBJ1-5, with a weak D call TRBD1 (5 bases). CDR1 is LNHDA and CDR2 is SQIVND in the germline V gene (reference sequence). The CDR3 covers 17 residues. Trimming pared 5 bases from V and 7 bases from J, leaving 24 bases between.

The J gene is TRBJ2-1, the V gene TRBV5-1; perhaps TRBD2 as D (6 bases). The ends were cut back, 1 base at V and 8 bases at J, with 31 bases in the middle. Germline V gene lookup returns CDR1 SGHRS and CDR2 YFSETQ. This CDR3 is built from 20 residues. The CDR3 nucleotides are TGCGCCAGCAGCTTGTCGGCGGGGAGTTTGGGTCGGAGTAACCGGGATGAGCAGTTCTTC. This gives the protein CASSLSAGSLGRSNRDEQFF.

The rearrangement uses TRBV5-4 and TRBJ2-1, with D maybe TRBD2 (5 bases). CDR1 and CDR2 (germline): SGHNT, YYREEE (reference sequence). The CDR3 runs 13 residues. V lost 2 bases and J 5 bases, leaving 8 bases between the germline ends. CDR3 sequence reads: CASSLTLDNEQFF. As DNA, the CDR3 is TGTGCCAGCAGCTTAACACTAGACAATGAGCAGTTCTTC.

This clone has a single count. The chain carries TRBV19 and TRBJ2-5; weak D call: TRBD1 (6 bases). Germline V gene data show CDR1 as LNHDA and CDR2 as SQIVND (reference sequence). This CDR3 is built from 13 residues. V lost 4 bases and J lost 4, with 10 bases in between. CDR3 amino acids: CASSNRAGETQYF. CDR3 DNA sequence: TGTGCCAGTAGTAACAGGGCGGGAGAGACCCAGTACTTC.

V and J are TRBV7-2 and TRBJ1-6, with D uncertain. Germline values: CDR1 SGHTA, CDR2 FQGNSA. Trimming took 1 base from V and 10 from J, leaving 8 bases between them. This CDR3 is built from 13 residues. The CDR3 DNA is TGTGCCAGCAGCTTAGTTCGGGAATCACCCCTCCACTTT. Translation gives CASSLVRESPLHF.

This chain joins TRBV5-1 and TRBJ1-2; no definite D call. Trimming pared 2 bases from V and 7 bases from J, leaving 15 bases between. The CDR3 runs 14 residues. CDR1 SGHRS and CDR2 YFSETQ come from the germline V gene. The CDR3 DNA is TGCGCCAGCAGCTTTACCCTTGAGAGGCGTGGCTACACCTTC. Protein: CASSFTLERRGYTF.

The CDR3 nucleotides are TGTGCCAGCAGTGAAGACTGGTCTGGAAACACCATATATTTT. Translating it yields CASSEDWSGNTIYF. The chain is built from TRBV7-8 and TRBJ1-3; D is uncertain. The V end lost 6 bases, the J end lost 1 base, and 10 bases lay between the germline ends. The CDR3 totals 14 residues. Germline V gene data show CDR1 as SGHVS and CDR2 as FQNEAQ.

The chain joins TRBV11-2 to TRBJ1-6, with D hard to call. With 8 bases removed from V and 10 bases from J, the gap between germline ends came to 12 bases. Looked up from germline, CDR1 is SGHAT and CDR2 is FQNNGV. CDR3 length equals 12 residues. CDR3 nucleotides: TGTGCCAGCCGGTGGCGGGGATCACCCCTCCACTTT. This codes for CASRWRGSPLHF.

This chain links TRBV25-1 with TRBJ2-5; 7 bases fit TRBD2. The CDR3 runs to 15 residues. Trimming at V came to 0 bases and at J to 5 bases, leaving 6 bases not matched to a gene. CDR1 and CDR2 from the germline V gene are MGHDK and SYGVNS. The CDR3 loop is CASSEYGGGRETQYF. CDR3 sequence (DNA): TGTGCCAGCAGTGAATATGGCGGGGGTCGGGAGACCCAGTACTTC.

The CDR3 here is CASSARFPGQGSGELFF. The CDR3 nucleotides are TGTGCCAGCAGCGCCCGATTCCCGGGACAGGGGTCCGGGGAGCTGTTTTTT. This chain links TRBV11-2 with TRBJ2-2; 10 positions match TRBD1. The CDR3 contains 17 residues. V was pared by 5 bases and J by 6 bases, with 12 bases of the junction left unmatched. Germline CDR1 reads SGHAT; CDR2 reads FQNNGV.

The rearrangement links TRBV7-9 to TRBJ1-3, with a weak D call TRBD1 (6 bases). The V gene lost 4 bases and the J gene lost 0 bases, with 16 bases spanning the gap. Germline lookup yields CDR1 SEHNR and CDR2 FQNEAQ (reference sequence). The CDR3 contains 17 residues. CDR3 residues: CASSSGAGGRSGNTIYF. The CDR3 nucleotides read TGTGCCAGCAGCTCCGGGGCCGGGGGCCGCTCTGGAAACACCATATATTTT.

V usage is TRBV7-6 and J usage is TRBJ1-3; tentative D call: TRBD1 (5 bases). The germline CDR1 and CDR2 sequences are SGHVS and FNYEAQ. Trimming removed 5 bases at V and 4 bases at J, with 15 bases between. The CDR3 length is 15 residues. The DNA of the CDR3 is TGTGCCAGCAGCCGCGGGGGAATTTGGGGAAACACCATATATTTT. Its protein product is CASSRGGIWGNTIYF.

The chain carries TRBV2 and TRBJ1-1; D remains unclear. The CDR3 runs 12 residues. From germline, CDR1 is SNHLY and CDR2 FYNNEI. V shed 6 bases and J shed 6 bases, with 11 bases lying between them. Here the CDR3 DNA reads TGTGCCAGCAGCGACAACGGTCCTGAAGCTTTCTTT. As protein: CASSDNGPEAFF.

The V and J genes are TRBV28 and TRBJ1-5; no reliable D call. Per germline, CDR1 MDHEN and CDR2 SYDVKM. The CDR3 is 14 residues long. The ends were cut back, 0 bases at V and 2 bases at J, with 5 bases in the middle. CDR3 sequence (DNA): TGTGCCAGCAGTTTATGGCAAGGCAATCAGCCCCAGCATTTT. This codes for CASSLWQGNQPQHF.

This rearrangement joins TRBV14 to TRBJ2-2, with 9 bases aligning to TRBD1. J was trimmed by 7 bases and V by 3 bases; bases with no gene match: 6. The CDR3 runs 15 residues. Per germline, CDR1 SGHDN and CDR2 FVKESK. In DNA, the CDR3 is TGTGCCAGCAGCCATCGACAGGGGGTCGGCGGGGAGCTGTTTTTT. Its protein is CASSHRQGVGGELFF.

The V gene is TRBV7-9, the J gene TRBJ1-4; tentatively, D is TRBD1 (5 bases). The germline V gene encodes CDR1 SEHNR and CDR2 FQNEAQ (reference sequence). The V and J ends lost 5 bases and 5 bases respectively, with 12 bases between them. CDR3 length equals 14 residues. The CDR3 protein is CASSAGTDNEKLFF. Here the CDR3 DNA reads TGTGCCAGCAGCGCCGGGACGGACAATGAAAAACTGTTTTTT.